The 14 T cell receptor beta chains presented below share a single source sample, sequenced in a study of T cells in localized non-small cell lung cancer. Repertoires were generated with immunoSEQ multiplex PCR, while TCRdb's copy carries only in-frame clones and drops some. Seen here are approximately 28,000 clones, 80% to 90% observed once, and the top ten hold over 11%. The starting material was peripheral blood, obtained before any cancer treatment. The receptors derive from a female donor older than 55 with stage II squamous cell lung carcinoma.

The chain links TRBV13 to TRBJ1-1; 9 bases map to TRBD1. CDR1 and CDR2 from the germline V gene are PRHDT and FYEKMQ (reference sequence). V lost 5 bases, J lost 1 base, and 8 bases stayed unmatched. The CDR3 is made up of 16 amino acids. The CDR3 here is CASSRTGGAGNTEAFF. The CDR3 region has the DNA TGTGCCAGCAGCCGTACAGGGGGCGCAGGGAACACTGAAGCTTTCTTT.

This chain joins TRBV2 and TRBJ1-2; TRBD1 is a possible D gene (5 bases). The germline V gene encodes CDR1 SNHLY and CDR2 FYNNEI. The CDR3 is made up of 12 amino acids. V lost 2 bases and J lost 6, with 7 bases in between. CDR3 in DNA: TGTGCCAGCAGTGAACAGGGTGATGGCTACACCTTC. It codes for CASSEQGDGYTF. Drawing the rest from reference TRBV2 and TRBJ1-2, the complete variable domain is EPEVTQTPSHQVTQMGQEVILRCVPISNHLYFYWYRQILGQKVEFLVSFYNNEISEKSEIFDDQFSVERPDGSNFTLKIRSTKLEDSAMYFCASSEQGDGYTFGSGTRLTVV.

The chain carries TRBV23-1 and TRBJ1-2, with TRBD1 matching 8 bases. TRBV23-1 has ORF status, its function being uncertain. Trimming removed 6 bases from V and 3 bases from J; junction bases left unmatched: 6. This CDR3 has 14 residues. DNA for the CDR3: TGCGCCAGCAGCTTTGGACAGGGCGACTATGGCTACACCTTC. Its translation is CASSFGQGDYGYTF.

This sequence joins TRBV25-1 and TRBJ1-3, with no clear D. The V end lost 6 bases, the J end lost 0 bases, and 6 bases lay between the germline ends. The germline V gene has CDR1 MGHDK and CDR2 SYGVNS. This CDR3 has 13 amino acids. The CDR3 bases are TGTGCCAGCAGCCTAGCCTCTGGAAACACCATATATTTT. Translated: CASSLASGNTIYF.

This clone was observed a handful of times. The chain recombines TRBV7-9 with TRBJ1-5, with a tentative D call TRBD1 (6 bases). The CDR3 runs 14 residues. Trimming removed 4 bases at V and 0 bases at J, with 7 bases between. The germline gives CDR1 SEHNR, CDR2 FQNEAQ (reference sequence). CDR3 region: CASSWDTSNQPQHF. The CDR3 DNA follows: TGTGCCAGCAGCTGGGACACTAGCAATCAGCCCCAGCATTTT.

V gene TRBV5-5 combines with J gene TRBJ1-2; unclear D gene. CDR1 SGHKS and CDR2 YYEKEE come from the germline V gene (reference sequence). V gave up 0 bases and J gave up 6 bases, with 6 bases separating them. The CDR3 is 12 residues long. CDR3 bases: TGTGCCAGCAGCTTGGCTAGGGATGGCTACACCTTC. This gives the protein CASSLARDGYTF.

This chain joins TRBV30 and TRBJ1-4; a possible D gene is TRBD1 (5 bases). From germline, CDR1 is GTSNPN and CDR2 SVGIG (reference sequence). V was shortened by 0 bases and J by 8 bases, with 16 bases between the two germline ends. This CDR3 is built from 15 residues. CDR3 DNA: TGTGCCTGGAGTGTAGGGTTGGGGGTATGGGAAAAACTGTTTTTT. It translates to CAWSVGLGVWEKLFF.

The V call is TRBV7-2, the J call TRBJ2-5; tentative D call: TRBD2 (6 bases). The germline V and J ends were trimmed by 9 bases and 0 bases, with 8 bases remaining between them. The CDR3 extends over 12 amino acids. Looked up from germline, CDR1 is SGHTA and CDR2 is FQGNSA. CDR3 in amino acids: CASRLDQETQYF. The CDR3 DNA follows: TGTGCCAGTCGACTAGACCAAGAGACCCAGTACTTC.

The genes are TRBV2 and TRBJ1-5; D is perhaps TRBD1 (5 bases). V lost 3 bases and J 0 bases, leaving 6 bases between the germline ends. The germline gives CDR1 SNHLY, CDR2 FYNNEI. The CDR3 runs 14 residues. CDR3 DNA sequence: TGTGCCAGCAGTGACAGGGATAGCAATCAGCCCCAGCATTTT. This gives the protein CASSDRDSNQPQHF.

V gene TRBV5-1 combines with J gene TRBJ2-2; the D gene is possibly TRBD2 (5 bases). This CDR3 region has 15 residues. Germline CDR1 is SGHRS and CDR2 is YFSETQ. V was pared by 6 bases and J by 6 bases, with 18 bases between. For the CDR3, the DNA is TGCGCCAGCAAGGTCGCAGGAGGCATGGCCGGGGAGCTGTTTTTT. Its translation: CASKVAGGMAGELFF. The full variable domain, completed using reference TRBV5-1 and TRBJ2-2, is KAGVTQTPRYLIKTRGQQVTLSCSPISGHRSVSWYQQTPGQGLQFLFEYFSETQRNKGNFPGRFSGRQFSNSRSEMNVSTLELGDSALYLCASKVAGGMAGELFFGEGSRLTVL.

The CDR3 spells CASSSLTGGYGYTF. CDR3 nucleotides: TGTGCCAGCAGCTCCCTGACAGGCGGCTATGGCTACACCTTC. This chain joins TRBV7-2 and TRBJ1-2; tentative D call: TRBD1 (6 bases). Germline CDR1 SGHTA, CDR2 FQGNSA. V lost 4 bases, J lost 4 bases, and 13 bases lay in between. This CDR3 has 14 residues. The full variable domain, in which reference TRBV7-2 and TRBJ1-2 provide the parts outside the CDR3, is GAGVSQSPSNKVTEKGKDVELRCDPISGHTALYWYRQSLGQGLEFLIYFQGNSAPDKSGLPSDRFSAERTGGSVSTLTIQRTQQEDSAVYLCASSSLTGGYGYTFGSGTRLTVV.

This sequence joins TRBV11-3 and TRBJ2-7; weak D call: TRBD1 (6 bases). This CDR3 comprises 14 residues. Between the trimmed V and J ends, which lost 5 bases and 5 bases, there was a span of 16 bases. The germline CDR1 and CDR2 sequences are SGHNT and YENEEA. In nucleotides, the CDR3 is TGTGCCAGCAGCACGGCAGGGGTTTCCAACGAGCAGTACTTC. It specifies CASSTAGVSNEQYF.

V usage is TRBV30 and J usage is TRBJ2-5; D is uncertain. Trimming left V 8 bases short and J 0 bases short, with 10 bases between. Germline V gene lookup returns CDR1 GTSNPN and CDR2 SVGIG (reference sequence). CDR3 size: 12 residues. The CDR3 reads CAADVNQETQYF. The DNA for the CDR3 is TGTGCCGCGGACGTAAACCAAGAGACCCAGTACTTC. Variable domain in full (rest from reference TRBV30 and TRBJ2-5): SQTIHQWPATLVQPVGSPLSLECTVEGTSNPNLYWYRQAAGRGLQLLFYSVGIGQISSEVPQNLSASRPQDRQFILSSKKLLLSDSGFYLCAADVNQETQYFGPGTRLLVL.

The chain recombines TRBV6-5 with TRBJ1-1; 7 bases are a match to TRBD1. The V gene's germline CDR1 is MNHEY and CDR2 SVGAGI. The CDR3 covers 15 residues. Trimming at V came to 6 bases and at J to 5 bases, leaving 12 bases not matched to a gene. Here the CDR3 reads CASSPQTGFYTEAFF. DNA for the CDR3: TGTGCCAGCAGCCCCCAGACAGGGTTTTATACTGAAGCTTTCTTT.